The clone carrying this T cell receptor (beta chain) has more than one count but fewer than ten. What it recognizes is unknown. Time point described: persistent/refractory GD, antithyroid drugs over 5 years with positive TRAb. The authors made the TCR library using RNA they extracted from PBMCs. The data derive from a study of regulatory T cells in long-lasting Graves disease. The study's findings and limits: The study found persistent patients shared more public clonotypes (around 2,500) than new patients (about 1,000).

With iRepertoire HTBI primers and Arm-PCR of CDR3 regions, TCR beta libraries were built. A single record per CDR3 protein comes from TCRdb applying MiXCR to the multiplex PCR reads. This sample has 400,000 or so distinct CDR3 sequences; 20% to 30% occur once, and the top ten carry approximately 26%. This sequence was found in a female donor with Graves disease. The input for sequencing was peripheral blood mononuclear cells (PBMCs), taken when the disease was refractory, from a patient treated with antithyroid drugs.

The CDR3 is CASSQDAPRLVVEQYF. The CDR3 DNA sequence: TGTGCCAGCAGCCAGGACGCCCCGAGACTAGTCGTCGAGCAGTACTTC. The chain combines TRBV6-1 with TRBJ2-7; a possible D gene is TRBD2 (6 bases). The germline CDR1 and CDR2 sequences are MNHNS and SASEGT. The CDR3 is made up of 16 amino acids. Trimming took 6 bases from V and 6 from J, leaving 24 bases between them.